This T cell receptor beta chain was retrieved from a study of patients and donors after allogeneic stem cell transplantation. This clonotype has only a few counts. TCRdb redid the calling of the RT-PCR reads with MiXCR, one entry per CDR3 protein. The sample yields about 960,000 distinct CDR3 sequences, around 17% seen once. Sequencing used blood, either unsorted or a sorted T cell fraction (not recorded which). This TCR was recovered from a human donor who was either an allogeneic HSCT recipient or a stem cell or donor lymphocyte infusion donor (not recorded which). It is not recorded whose cells these are; they may come from a transplant donor.

CDR3 nucleotides: TGTGCCAGCAGTGAATATGGGGCAGGGGCGAACTATGGCTACACCTTC. It specifies CASSEYGAGANYGYTF. This chain connects TRBV25-1 to TRBJ1-2, with TRBD1 as a possible D gene (6 bases). This CDR3 spans 16 amino acids. Germline V gene sequence: CDR1 MGHDK, CDR2 SYGVNS. V lost 0 bases and J 2 bases, leaving 13 bases between the germline ends.